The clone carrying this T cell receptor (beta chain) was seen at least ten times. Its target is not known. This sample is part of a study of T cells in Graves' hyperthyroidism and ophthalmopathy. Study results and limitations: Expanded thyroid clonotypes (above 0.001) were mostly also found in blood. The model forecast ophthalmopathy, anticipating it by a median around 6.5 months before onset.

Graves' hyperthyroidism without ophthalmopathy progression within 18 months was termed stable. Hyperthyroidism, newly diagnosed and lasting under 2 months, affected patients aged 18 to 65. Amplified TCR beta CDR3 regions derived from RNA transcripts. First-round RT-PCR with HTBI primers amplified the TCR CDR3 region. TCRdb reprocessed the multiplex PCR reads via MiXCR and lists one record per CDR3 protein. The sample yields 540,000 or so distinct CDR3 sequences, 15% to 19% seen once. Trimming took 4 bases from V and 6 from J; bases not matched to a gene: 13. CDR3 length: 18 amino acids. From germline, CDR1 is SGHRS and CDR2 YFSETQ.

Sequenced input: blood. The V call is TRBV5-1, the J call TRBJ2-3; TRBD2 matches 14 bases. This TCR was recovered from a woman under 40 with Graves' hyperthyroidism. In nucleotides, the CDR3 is TGCGCCAGCAGCCTTCAGGGACTAGCGGGAGTCGTGATGGATACGCAGTATTTT. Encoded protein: CASSLQGLAGVVMDTQYF.